This T cell receptor beta chain was identified during a study of cytomegalovirus exposure and HLA in healthy donors. The PCR used 60 Vbeta and 13 Jbeta primers. TCRdb's copy holds only in-frame clones and misses some; the assay was immunoSEQ multiplex PCR. The repertoire holds roughly 6,200 clones, with roughly half as singletons. Germline lookup yields CDR1 GTSNPN and CDR2 SVGIG (reference sequence). V was pared by 4 bases and J by 12 bases, with 15 bases between. The CDR3 covers 11 residues. The sample was PBMCs. The J gene is TRBJ1-1, the V gene TRBV30; D may be TRBD1 (5 bases). The source is a man aged 25-45 years in good health and CMV-seropositive. The CDR3 sequence is CAWTQGLKTFF. The CDR3, as DNA: TGTGCCTGGACCCAGGGCTTGAAGACTTTCTTT. Complete variable domain (other parts from reference TRBV30 and TRBJ1-1): SQTIHQWPATLVQPVGSPLSLECTVEGTSNPNLYWYRQAAGRGLQLLFYSVGIGQISSEVPQNLSASRPQDRQFILSSKKLLLSDSGFYLCAWTQGLKTFFGQGTRLTVV.